The sample holds many counts of the clone carrying this TCR beta chain. Its specificity is not known. The data belong to a study of HIV-infected children after antiretroviral therapy interruption. The study's findings and limits: Minor non-naive CD45RA+ populations, like EMRA or stem memory, might contaminate naive sorts.

Regarding treatment: PENTA 11 planned treatment interruption arm or continuous ART arm. RNA-based 3' RACE libraries used unique molecular identifiers. TCRdb reprocessed the 3' RACE reads with MiXCR, giving one entry per CDR3 protein. This sample has tens of thousands of distinct CDR3 sequences, with more than 3.5% found just once. This specimen consisted of CD45RA+ CD4+ T cells from PBMCs, pooled from several time points, obtained from a donor given antiretroviral therapy, either interrupted or continuous. Subset here: naive CD4+ CD45RA+ CD45RO- T cells. This clonotype originated in a pool of human donors with HIV.

The CDR3 region is CASRTTSTDTQYF. The CDR3 nucleotides are TGCGCCAGCCGGACCACTAGCACAGATACGCAGTATTTT. The J gene is TRBJ2-3, the V gene TRBV5-1; unclear D gene. Germline V gives CDR1 SGHRS, CDR2 YFSETQ. The CDR3 is 13 residues long. The germline V and J ends were trimmed by 7 bases and 0 bases, with 9 bases remaining between them.